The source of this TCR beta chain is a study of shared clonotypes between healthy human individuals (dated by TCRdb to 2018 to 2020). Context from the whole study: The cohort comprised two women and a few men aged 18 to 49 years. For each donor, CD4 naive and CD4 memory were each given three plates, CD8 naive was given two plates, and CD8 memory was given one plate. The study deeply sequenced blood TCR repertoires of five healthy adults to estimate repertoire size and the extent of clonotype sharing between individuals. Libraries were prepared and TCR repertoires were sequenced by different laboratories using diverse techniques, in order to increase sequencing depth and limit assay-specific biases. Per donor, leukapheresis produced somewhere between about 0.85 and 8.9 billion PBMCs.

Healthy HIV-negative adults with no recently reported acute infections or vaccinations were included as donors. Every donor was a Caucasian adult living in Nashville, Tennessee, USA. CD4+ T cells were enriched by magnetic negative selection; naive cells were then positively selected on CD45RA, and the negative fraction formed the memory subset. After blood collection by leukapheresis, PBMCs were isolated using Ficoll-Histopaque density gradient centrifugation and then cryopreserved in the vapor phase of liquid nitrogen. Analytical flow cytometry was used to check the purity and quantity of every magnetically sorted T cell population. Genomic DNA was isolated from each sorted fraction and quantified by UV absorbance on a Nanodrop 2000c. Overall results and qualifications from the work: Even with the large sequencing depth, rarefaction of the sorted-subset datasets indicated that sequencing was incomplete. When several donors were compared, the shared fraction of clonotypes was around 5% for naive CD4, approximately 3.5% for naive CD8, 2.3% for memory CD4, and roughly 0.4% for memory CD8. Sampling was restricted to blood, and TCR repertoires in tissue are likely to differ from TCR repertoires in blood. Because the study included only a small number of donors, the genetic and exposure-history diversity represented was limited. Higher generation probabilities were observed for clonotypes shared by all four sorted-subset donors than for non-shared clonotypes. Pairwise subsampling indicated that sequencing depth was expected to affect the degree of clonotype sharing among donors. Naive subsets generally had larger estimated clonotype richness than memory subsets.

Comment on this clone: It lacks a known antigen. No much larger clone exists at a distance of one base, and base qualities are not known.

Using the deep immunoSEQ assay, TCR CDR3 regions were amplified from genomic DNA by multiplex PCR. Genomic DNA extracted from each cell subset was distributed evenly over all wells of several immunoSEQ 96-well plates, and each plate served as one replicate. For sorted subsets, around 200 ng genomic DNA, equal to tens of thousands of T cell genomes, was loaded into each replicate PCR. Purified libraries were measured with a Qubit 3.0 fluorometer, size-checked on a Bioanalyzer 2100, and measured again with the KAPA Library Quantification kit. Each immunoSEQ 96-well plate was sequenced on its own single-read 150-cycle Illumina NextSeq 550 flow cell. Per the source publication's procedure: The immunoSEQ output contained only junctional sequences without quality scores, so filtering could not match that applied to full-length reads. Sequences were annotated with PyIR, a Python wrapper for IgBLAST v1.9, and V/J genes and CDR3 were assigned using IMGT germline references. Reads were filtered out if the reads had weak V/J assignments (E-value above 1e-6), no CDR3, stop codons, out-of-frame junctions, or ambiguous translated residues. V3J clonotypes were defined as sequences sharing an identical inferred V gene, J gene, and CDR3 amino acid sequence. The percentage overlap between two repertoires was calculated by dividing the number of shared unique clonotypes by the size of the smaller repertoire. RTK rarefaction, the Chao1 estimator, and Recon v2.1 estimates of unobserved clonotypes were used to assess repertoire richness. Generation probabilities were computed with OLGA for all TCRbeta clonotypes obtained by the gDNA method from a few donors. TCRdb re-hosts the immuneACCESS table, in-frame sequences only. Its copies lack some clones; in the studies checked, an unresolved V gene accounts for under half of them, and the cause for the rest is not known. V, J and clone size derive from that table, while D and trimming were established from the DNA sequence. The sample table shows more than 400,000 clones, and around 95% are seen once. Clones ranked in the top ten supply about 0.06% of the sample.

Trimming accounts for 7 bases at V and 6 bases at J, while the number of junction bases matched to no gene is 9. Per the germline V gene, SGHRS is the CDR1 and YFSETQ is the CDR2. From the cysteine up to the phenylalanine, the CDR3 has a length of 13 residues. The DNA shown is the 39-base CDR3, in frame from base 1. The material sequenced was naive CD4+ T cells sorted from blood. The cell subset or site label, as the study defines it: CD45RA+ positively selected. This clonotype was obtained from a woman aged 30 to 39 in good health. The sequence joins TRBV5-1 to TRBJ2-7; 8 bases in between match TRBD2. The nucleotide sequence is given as TGCGCCAGCGCACTAGCGGAAAGAGGCGAGCAGTACTTC. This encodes CASALAERGEQYF.